A single sample gave rise to the 17 T cell receptor beta chains below, sequenced in a study of patients and donors after allogeneic stem cell transplantation. TCRdb re-analysed the RT-PCR reads in MiXCR, keeping a single row per CDR3 protein. The repertoire includes hundreds of thousands of distinct CDR3 sequences, around 16% of them detected once, and around 7.2% sits in the top ten. Sequenced sample: blood, either unsorted or a sorted T cell fraction (not recorded which). These TCRs come from a human donor who was either an allogeneic HSCT recipient or a stem cell or donor lymphocyte infusion donor (not recorded which). It is not recorded whose cells these are; they may come from a transplant donor.

The chain has TRBV5-4 and TRBJ1-3; no clear D gene. V shed 0 bases and J shed 4 bases, with 11 bases lying between them. This CDR3 comprises 15 residues. Germline-derived CDR1 and CDR2 are SGHNT and YYREEE (reference sequence). This chain's CDR3 is CASSLAAEPGNTIYF. The CDR3 DNA sequence: TGTGCCAGCAGCTTGGCCGCAGAACCCGGAAACACCATATATTTT.

A remark on this clonotype: Because it lacks the conserved phenylalanine or tryptophan at the end, this CDR3 is likely a read error. This chain uses TRBV19 with TRBJ2-2, with D perhaps matching TRBD1 (6 bases). V lost 2 bases and J 2 bases, leaving 12 bases between the germline ends. CDR1 is LNHDA and CDR2 is SQIVND in the germline V gene (reference sequence). The CDR3 runs 16 residues. The CDR3 region is CASSISGRGNTGELFS. CDR3 nucleotide sequence: TGTGCCAGTAGTATATCAGGCAGGGGCAACACCGGGGAGCTGTTTTCT.

The rearrangement joins TRBV7-3 to TRBJ2-7; TRBD1 or TRBD2 may be the D gene (5 bases each). This CDR3 has 14 residues. Germline CDR1 is SGHTA and CDR2 is FQGTGA. Trimming took 1 base from V and 3 from J, leaving 10 bases between them. The CDR3 region is CASSLRDGDYEQYF. CDR3 bases: TGTGCCAGCAGCTTAAGGGACGGAGACTACGAGCAGTACTTC.

V usage is TRBV2 and J usage is TRBJ2-7; perhaps TRBD1 as D (6 bases). Germline values: CDR1 SNHLY, CDR2 FYNNEI. The V end was cut by 6 bases, the J end by 6 bases, with 18 bases between. The CDR3 extends over 14 amino acids. Here the CDR3 DNA reads TGTGCCAGCAGAGCTTGGGACACCTCGGGCGAGCAGTACTTC. Its translation is CASRAWDTSGEQYF.

This clonotype was counted only a few times. This chain links TRBV2 with TRBJ2-2; 12 nucleotides line up with TRBD1. V shed 7 bases and J 5 bases; nucleotides not matched to a gene: 5. CDR1 is SNHLY, CDR2 FYNNEI, per germline. There are 15 residues in the CDR3. CDR3: CASMRDRGRTGELFF. CDR3 DNA sequence: TGTGCCAGCATGAGGGACAGGGGGCGAACCGGGGAGCTGTTTTTT.

The CDR3 nucleotides are TGTGCCACCAGTGGGGGGTTTAATCAGCCCCAGCATTTT. The encoded protein is CATSGGFNQPQHF. The rearrangement joins TRBV24-1 to TRBJ1-5; possible D gene TRBD1, 5 bases. The CDR3 is made up of 13 amino acids. Trimming removed 5 bases from V and 4 bases from J, with 8 bases in between. Germline CDR1 reads KGHDR; CDR2 reads SFDVKD.

V gene TRBV7-9 combines with J gene TRBJ2-3, with D uncertain. The germline CDR1 and CDR2 sequences are SEHNR and FQNEAQ (reference sequence). The CDR3 has 13 amino acids. Deletions cut 6 bases from V and 1 base from J, with 8 bases between. The CDR3 here is CASRRVRTDTQYF. The CDR3 nucleotides are TGTGCCAGCAGAAGGGTCCGCACAGATACGCAGTATTTT.

This chain uses TRBV15 with TRBJ2-2; no definite D call. V lost 0 bases and J lost 4, with 6 bases in between. The CDR3 loop spans 14 amino acids. CDR1 and CDR2 from the germline V gene are LNHNV and YYDKDF (reference sequence). In DNA, the CDR3 is TGTGCCACCAGCAGAGATCAGTTCACCGGGGAGCTGTTTTTT. Its translation is CATSRDQFTGELFF.

The V gene is TRBV4-1, the J gene TRBJ2-5; D is possibly TRBD2 (6 bases). The CDR3 sequence is 14 residues long. CDR1 is MGHRA and CDR2 is YSYEKL in the germline V gene. Between the trimmed V and J ends, which lost 2 bases and 4 bases, there was a span of 11 bases. In nucleotides, the CDR3 is TGCGCCAGCAGCCAAATGGGGGGAGCAGAGACCCAGTACTTC. Residues: CASSQMGGAETQYF.

Ten or more counts support this clonotype. The CDR3 here is CASSLRTNTGELFF. As DNA, the CDR3 is TGTGCCAGCAGCTTAAGAACTAACACCGGGGAGCTGTTTTTT. The V gene is TRBV7-9, the J gene TRBJ2-2; no clear D gene. The CDR3 is 14 amino acids. Trimming shortened V by 2 bases and J by 2 bases, and 6 bases separated the two germline ends. Germline CDR1 is SEHNR and CDR2 is FQNEAQ (reference sequence).

This clonotype showed up just a few times. The chain couples TRBV18 to TRBJ2-7; D tentatively reads TRBD1 or TRBD2 (6 bases each). From germline, CDR1 is KGHSH and CDR2 LQKENI. The V end was cut by 6 bases, the J end by 3 bases, with 21 bases between. The CDR3 consists of 16 residues. The CDR3 sequence: CASSPTSAGGLYEQYF. CDR3 DNA sequence: TGTGCCAGCTCTCCTACTTCGGCCGGGGGCCTCTACGAGCAGTACTTC.

This clonotype was seen repeatedly, ten times or more. This rearrangement joins TRBV10-3 to TRBJ2-5; 13 bases map to TRBD2. Trimming took 5 bases from V and 3 from J; bases not matched to a gene: 6. In germline, CDR1 is ENHRY, CDR2 SYGVKD. The CDR3 consists of 16 residues. The CDR3 region is CAISMTSGGREETQYF. The CDR3 DNA reads as TGTGCCATCAGTATGACTAGCGGGGGGAGAGAAGAGACCCAGTACTTC.

This clonotype was observed many times. This chain joins TRBV4-2 and TRBJ2-5; D not resolved. Trimming removed 8 bases at V and 5 bases at J, with 18 bases between. The CDR3 loop spans 14 amino acids. The germline V gene has CDR1 LGHNA and CDR2 YNFKEQ. CDR3 nucleotides: TGTGCCAGCGCCCCGGGTAGCACTACGGAGACCCAGTACTTC. Protein sequence: CASAPGSTTETQYF.

In this sample, this clonotype turned up many times. The chain carries TRBV7-8 and TRBJ2-7; 7 bases map to TRBD1. Germline CDR1 is SGHVS and CDR2 is FQNEAQ. The CDR3 is made up of 13 amino acids. With 4 bases clipped from V and 4 bases from J, the junction kept 4 bases outside the gene matches. The CDR3 here is CASSYGTAYEQYF. Here the CDR3 DNA reads TGTGCCAGCAGCTACGGGACAGCATACGAGCAGTACTTC.

The chain employs TRBV15 and TRBJ1-1, with D hard to call. The germline gives CDR1 LNHNV, CDR2 YYDKDF (reference sequence). V lost 3 bases, J lost 8 bases, and 7 bases lay in between. This CDR3 contains 11 residues. The CDR3 region is CATSSLTEAFF. CDR3 sequence (DNA): TGTGCCACCAGCAGTTTAACCGAAGCTTTCTTT.

V is TRBV7-9 and J is TRBJ2-7; 9 nucleotides line up with TRBD1. The CDR3 loop spans 14 amino acids. The V and J ends lost 3 bases and 3 bases, in that order; junction bases with no gene match: 3. Germline V gene data show CDR1 as SEHNR and CDR2 as FQNEAQ (reference sequence). The CDR3 DNA reads TGTGCCAGCAGCTTCCCGGGACAGGGCTACGAGCAGTACTTC. Protein product: CASSFPGQGYEQYF.

The rearrangement links TRBV24-1 to TRBJ1-2, with D tentatively TRBD1 (5 bases). Between the trimmed V and J ends, which lost 0 bases and 2 bases, there was a span of 6 bases. From germline, CDR1 is KGHDR and CDR2 SFDVKD. The CDR3 totals 14 residues. CDR3 in amino acids: CATSDLQGNYGYTF. Written as DNA, the CDR3 is TGTGCCACCAGTGATTTGCAGGGAAACTATGGCTACACCTTC.